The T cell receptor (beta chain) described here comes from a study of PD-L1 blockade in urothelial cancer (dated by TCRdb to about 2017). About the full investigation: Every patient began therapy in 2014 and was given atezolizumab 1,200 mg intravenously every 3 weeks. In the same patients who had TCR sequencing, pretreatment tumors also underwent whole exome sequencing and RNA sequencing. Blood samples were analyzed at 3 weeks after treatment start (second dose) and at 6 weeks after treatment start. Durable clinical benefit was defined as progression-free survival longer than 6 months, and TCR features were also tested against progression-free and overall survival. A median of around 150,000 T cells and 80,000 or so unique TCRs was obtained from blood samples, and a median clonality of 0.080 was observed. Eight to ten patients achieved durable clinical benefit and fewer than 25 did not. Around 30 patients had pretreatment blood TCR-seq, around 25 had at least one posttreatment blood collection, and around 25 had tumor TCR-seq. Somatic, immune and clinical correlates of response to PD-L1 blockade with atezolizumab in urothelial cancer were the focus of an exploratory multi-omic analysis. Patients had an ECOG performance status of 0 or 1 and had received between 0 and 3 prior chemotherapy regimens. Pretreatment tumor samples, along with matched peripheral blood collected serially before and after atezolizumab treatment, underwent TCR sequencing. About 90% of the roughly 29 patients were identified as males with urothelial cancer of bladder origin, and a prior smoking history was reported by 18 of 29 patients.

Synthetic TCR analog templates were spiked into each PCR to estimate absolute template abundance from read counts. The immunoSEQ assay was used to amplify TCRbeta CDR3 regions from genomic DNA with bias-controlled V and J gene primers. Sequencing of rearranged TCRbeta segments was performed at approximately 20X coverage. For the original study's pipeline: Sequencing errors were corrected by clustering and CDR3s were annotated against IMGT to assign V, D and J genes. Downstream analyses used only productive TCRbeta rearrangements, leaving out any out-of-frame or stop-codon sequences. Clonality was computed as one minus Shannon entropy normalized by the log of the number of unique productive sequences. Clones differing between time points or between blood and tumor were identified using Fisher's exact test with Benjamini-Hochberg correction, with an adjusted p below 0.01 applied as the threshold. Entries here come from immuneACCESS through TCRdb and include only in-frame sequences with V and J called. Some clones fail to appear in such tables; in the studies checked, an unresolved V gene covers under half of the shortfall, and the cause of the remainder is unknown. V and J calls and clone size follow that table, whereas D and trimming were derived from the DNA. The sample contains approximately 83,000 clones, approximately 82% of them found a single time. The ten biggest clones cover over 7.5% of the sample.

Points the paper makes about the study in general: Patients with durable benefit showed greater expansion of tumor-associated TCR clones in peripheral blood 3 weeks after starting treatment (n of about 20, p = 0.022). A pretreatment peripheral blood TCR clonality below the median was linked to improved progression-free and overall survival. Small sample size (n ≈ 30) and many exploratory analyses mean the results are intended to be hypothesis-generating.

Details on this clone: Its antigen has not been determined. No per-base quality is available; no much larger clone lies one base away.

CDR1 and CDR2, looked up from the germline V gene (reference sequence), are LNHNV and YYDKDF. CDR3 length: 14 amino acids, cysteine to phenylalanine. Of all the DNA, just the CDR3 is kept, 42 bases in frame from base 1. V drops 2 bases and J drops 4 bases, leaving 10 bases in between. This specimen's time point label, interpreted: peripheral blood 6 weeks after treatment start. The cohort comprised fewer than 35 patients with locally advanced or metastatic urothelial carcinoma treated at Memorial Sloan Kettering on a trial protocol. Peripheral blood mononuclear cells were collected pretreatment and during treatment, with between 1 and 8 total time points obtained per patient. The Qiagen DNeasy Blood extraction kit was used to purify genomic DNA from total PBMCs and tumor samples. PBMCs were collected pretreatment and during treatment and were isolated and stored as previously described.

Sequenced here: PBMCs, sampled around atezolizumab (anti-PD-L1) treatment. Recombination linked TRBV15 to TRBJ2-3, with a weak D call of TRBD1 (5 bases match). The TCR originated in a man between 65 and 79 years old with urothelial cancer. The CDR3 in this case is CATSRMTEPDTQYF. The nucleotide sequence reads TGTGCCACCAGCAGAATGACAGAGCCAGATACGCAGTATTTT.